This passage covers 12 T cell receptor beta chains from one sample sequenced in a study of a mutant IDH1 vaccine in newly diagnosed glioma. TCRdb's copy holds only in-frame clones and misses some; the assay was immunoSEQ multiplex PCR. Here the sample spans roughly 110,000 clones, under 90% being singletons. Time point of the sample: week 11, during vaccination. Doses consisted of 300 ug of mutant IDH1 20-mer peptide each, paired with topical imiquimod. Their cognate antigens are unknown. The input for sequencing was PBMCs, taken from a glioma patient whose treatment included an IDH1 peptide vaccine. The receptor set was obtained from a woman aged 45-65 years with glioma.

CDR3 DNA sequence: TGTGCCTGGAGAAGCGGAGTTAATTCACCCCTCCACTTT. Its translation: CAWRSGVNSPLHF. J is TRBJ1-6 and V is TRBV30, with unresolved D. The V end lost 3 bases, the J end lost 6 bases, and 9 bases lay between the germline ends. CDR3 length: 13 residues. Germline lookup yields CDR1 GTSNPN and CDR2 SVGIG (reference sequence).

V usage is TRBV19 and J usage is TRBJ2-4; 7 bases are a match to TRBD1. Germline trimming cut 3 bases from V and 3 bases from J; bases unmatched to any gene: 5. The germline V gene encodes CDR1 LNHDA and CDR2 SQIVND (reference sequence). The CDR3 sequence is 15 residues long. The CDR3 DNA reads TGTGCCAGTAGTATCGAGGCAGGGGGCAAAAACATTCAGTACTTC. Protein product: CASSIEAGGKNIQYF.

This chain connects TRBV9 to TRBJ2-7; possible D gene TRBD2, 6 bases. Trimming took 0 bases from V and 0 from J, leaving 10 bases between them. Germline V gives CDR1 SGDLS, CDR2 YYNGEE. The CDR3 sequence is 15 residues long. CDR3 sequence (DNA): TGTGCCAGCAGCGTAGGGGGCGGGATCTCCTACGAGCAGTACTTC. This gives the protein CASSVGGGISYEQYF.

V and J are TRBV6-1 and TRBJ2-3; 8 bases align to TRBD1. V lost 5 bases and J lost 2; bases outside the gene matches: 6. Germline-derived CDR1 and CDR2 are MNHNS and SASEGT. The CDR3 extends over 15 amino acids. The CDR3 sequence is CASSPRTGNTDTQYF. The CDR3 DNA sequence: TGTGCCAGCAGTCCCCGGACAGGGAACACAGATACGCAGTATTTT.

The V and J genes are TRBV15 and TRBJ2-2; weak D call: TRBD2 (6 bases). CDR1 and CDR2 from the germline V gene are LNHNV and YYDKDF (reference sequence). This CDR3 is built from 16 residues. The V end was cut by 0 bases, the J end by 0 bases, with 8 bases between. CDR3 nucleotide sequence: TGTGCCACCAGCAGAGAACTAGCACCGAACACCGGGGAGCTGTTTTTT. This encodes CATSRELAPNTGELFF. Combining the CDR3 with reference TRBV15 and TRBJ2-2 gives the whole variable domain DAMVIQNPRYQVTQFGKPVTLSCSQTLNHNVMYWYQQKSSQAPKLLFHYYDKDFNNEADTPDNFQSRRPNTSFCFLDIRSPGLGDTAMYLCATSRELAPNTGELFFGEGSRLTVL.

J is TRBJ2-7 and V is TRBV29-1; the match to TRBD2 covers 14 bases. Germline trimming cut 6 bases from V and 6 bases from J; bases unmatched to any gene: 7. The germline V gene has CDR1 SQVTM and CDR2 ANQGSEA. There are 14 residues in the CDR3. The CDR3 bases are TGCAGCGTCAAGGGACTAGCGGGAGTTGGCGAGCAGTACTTC. Its protein product is CSVKGLAGVGEQYF.

J is TRBJ2-1 and V is TRBV7-2; D uncertain. Deletions cut 4 bases from V and 6 bases from J, with 16 bases between. In germline, CDR1 is SGHTA, CDR2 FQGNSA. This CDR3 has 15 amino acids. This chain's CDR3 is CASSSGEAHPNEQFF. The CDR3 bases are TGTGCCAGCAGCTCTGGGGAAGCACACCCCAATGAGCAGTTCTTC.

This clone has more than one count but fewer than ten. The chain is built from TRBV6-6 and TRBJ2-3, with 9 bases matching TRBD2. Germline CDR1 MNHNY, CDR2 SVGAGI (reference sequence). V trimming: 5 bases; J trimming: 5 bases; junction bases outside the gene matches: 11. The CDR3 has 16 residues. The CDR3 loop is CASSTGSSGSIDTQYF. The CDR3 bases are TGTGCCAGCAGTACGGGAAGTAGCGGGAGTATAGATACGCAGTATTTT.

The chain has TRBV28 and TRBJ1-5; no clear D gene. Trimming removed 6 bases at V and 0 bases at J, with 6 bases between. This CDR3 spans 13 amino acids. Germline lookup yields CDR1 MDHEN and CDR2 SYDVKM. The CDR3 bases are TGTGCCAGCAGACGGGGTAGCAATCAGCCCCAGCATTTT. Its protein product is CASRRGSNQPQHF. The full variable domain, its missing parts supplied by reference TRBV28 and TRBJ1-5, is DVKVTQSSRYLVKRTGEKVFLECVQDMDHENMFWYRQDPGLGLRLIYFSYDVKMKEKGDIPEGYSVSREKKERFSLILESASTNQTSMYLCASRRGSNQPQHFGDGTRLSIL.

Note on this clone: One end of the junction fails to match germline, which may point to a read error. The chain links TRBV10-3 to TRBJ1-2; D might be TRBD1 (5 bases). The CDR3 is 15 residues long. The germline gives CDR1 ENHRY, CDR2 SYGVKD. The CDR3 nucleotides are TGTGCCATCACTGAGGGAAGGGGTAATAACTATGGCTACACCTTC. Translating it yields CAITEGRGNNYGYTF.

This clone was observed a few times. V usage is TRBV2 and J usage is TRBJ2-5; D uncertain. Trimming cost V 6 bases and J 0 bases, with 5 bases left between them. Germline V gives CDR1 SNHLY, CDR2 FYNNEI. The CDR3 contains 12 residues. The CDR3 sequence is CASSTHQETQYF. The CDR3 nucleotides read TGTGCCAGCAGCACTCACCAAGAGACCCAGTACTTC.

The genes are TRBV5-5 and TRBJ2-7, with D unresolved. Germline lookup yields CDR1 SGHKS and CDR2 YYEKEE (reference sequence). The V end lost 4 bases, the J end lost 1 base, and 6 bases lay between the germline ends. The CDR3 length is 12 residues. The CDR3 loop is CASSRWSYEQYF. The CDR3 DNA follows: TGTGCCAGCAGCCGGTGGTCCTACGAGCAGTACTTC.